Listed below are T cell receptor beta chains from one sample, sequenced in a study of T cells in Graves' hyperthyroidism and ophthalmopathy. TCRdb independently ran MiXCR on the multiplex PCR reads; one entry per CDR3 protein. The top ten clones hold roughly 44% of a sample with under 550,000 distinct CDR3 sequences, just under 20% of them seen once. Specimen: blood. The receptors originated from a middle-aged man with Graves' ophthalmopathy. The CDR3 runs from the conserved cysteine through the conserved F or W. D genes are given only for firm matches. Expanded clones get a size class; other rows say once, few or many, or leave the size out.

D: .
V: TRBV27
size: .
J: TRBJ1-1
CDR3: CASSLYLGGTEAFF
DNA: TGTGCCAGCAGTTTATATCTGGGAGGGACTGAAGCTTTCTTT

D: .
V: TRBV20-1
size: many
J: TRBJ2-2
CDR3: CSADGGSNTGELFF
DNA: TGCAGTGCCGACGGGGGTTCGAACACCGGGGAGCTGTTTTTT

D: TRBD2
V: TRBV6-1
size: few
J: TRBJ2-6
CDR3: CATRGGPSGANVLTF
DNA: TGTGCCACTAGGGGAGGGCCCTCTGGGGCCAACGTCCTGACTTTC

D: .
V: TRBV7-2
size: many
J: TRBJ1-5
CDR3: CASSPWANQPQHF
DNA: TGTGCCAGCAGCCCATGGGCCAATCAGCCCCAGCATTTT

D: .
V: TRBV18
size: many
J: TRBJ1-1
CDR3: CASQGDTEAFF
DNA: TGTGCCAGCCAAGGGGACACTGAAGCTTTCTTT

D: .
V: TRBV13
size: .
J: TRBJ2-7
CDR3: CASSPRLRAYEQYF
DNA: TGTGCCAGCAGCCCCCGTCTCCGCGCCTACGAGCAGTACTTC

D: .
V: TRBV28
size: .
J: TRBJ2-5
CDR3: CASSPYDRRAQYF
DNA: TGTGCCAGCAGTCCGTACGACAGGCGGGCCCAGTACTTC

D: .
V: TRBV20-1
size: .
J: TRBJ1-5
CDR3: CSAKDAGRGVNQPQHF
DNA: TGCAGTGCTAAGGATGCGGGTAGGGGCGTCAATCAGCCCCAGCATTTT

D: TRBD2
V: TRBV2
size: many
J: TRBJ2-7
CDR3: CASNSGLAGASSYEQYF
DNA: TGTGCCAGCAATAGTGGACTAGCGGGAGCATCCTCCTACGAGCAGTACTTC

D: TRBD2
V: TRBV12-3/TRBV12-4
size: many
J: TRBJ2-7
CDR3: CASSKNPGLAGNEQYF
DNA: TGTGCCAGCAGTAAGAATCCGGGACTAGCGGGGAACGAGCAGTACTTC

D: .
V: TRBV5-5
size: many
J: TRBJ2-7
CDR3: CASSLTPGSYEQYF
DNA: TGTGCCAGCAGCTTGACCCCCGGCTCCTACGAGCAGTACTTC

D: TRBD1
V: TRBV7-9
size: many
J: TRBJ2-7
CDR3: CASSQLGQGDSYEQYF
DNA: TGTGCCAGCAGCCAATTAGGACAGGGGGACTCCTACGAGCAGTACTTC

D: .
V: TRBV20-1
size: .
J: TRBJ2-1
CDR3: CSARSAPSDYNEQFF
DNA: TGCAGTGCTAGGTCGGCCCCATCTGACTACAATGAGCAGTTCTTC

D: TRBD2
V: TRBV4-1
size: .
J: TRBJ2-7
CDR3: CASSQDGGSTYEQYF
DNA: TGCGCCAGCAGCCAAGACGGCGGGAGCACGTACGAGCAGTACTTC

D: TRBD1
V: TRBV20-1
size: few
J: TRBJ2-7
CDR3: CSARDDRGPYEQYF
DNA: TGCAGTGCTAGAGACGACAGGGGGCCCTACGAGCAGTACTTC

D: .
V: TRBV11-2
size: many
J: TRBJ2-3
CDR3: CASSLETGGADTQYF
DNA: TGTGCCAGCAGCTTAGAAACAGGGGGGGCAGATACGCAGTATTTT